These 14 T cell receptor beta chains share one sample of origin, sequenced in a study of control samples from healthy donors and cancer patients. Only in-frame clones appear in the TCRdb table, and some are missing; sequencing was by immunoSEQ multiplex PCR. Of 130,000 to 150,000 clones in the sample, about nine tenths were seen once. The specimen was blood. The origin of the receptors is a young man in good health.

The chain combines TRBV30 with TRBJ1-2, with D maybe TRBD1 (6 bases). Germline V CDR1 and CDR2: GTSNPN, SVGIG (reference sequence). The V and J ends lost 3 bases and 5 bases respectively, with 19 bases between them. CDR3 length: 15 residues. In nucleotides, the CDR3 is TGTGCCTGGAGCACAGGGAGGGTTGCGTGGTATGGCTACACCTTC. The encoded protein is CAWSTGRVAWYGYTF.

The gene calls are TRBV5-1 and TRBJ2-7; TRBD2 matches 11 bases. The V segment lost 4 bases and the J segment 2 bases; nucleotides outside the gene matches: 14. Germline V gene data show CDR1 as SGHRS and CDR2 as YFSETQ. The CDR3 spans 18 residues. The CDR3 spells CASSIRIGTSGGTYEQYF. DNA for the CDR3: TGCGCCAGCAGCATTAGAATCGGCACTAGCGGGGGAACCTACGAGCAGTACTTC.

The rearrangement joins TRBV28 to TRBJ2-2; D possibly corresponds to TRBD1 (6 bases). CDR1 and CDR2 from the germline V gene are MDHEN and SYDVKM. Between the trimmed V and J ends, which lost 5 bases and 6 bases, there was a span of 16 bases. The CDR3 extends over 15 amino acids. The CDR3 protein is CASSPGQLSPGELFF. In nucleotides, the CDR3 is TGTGCCAGCAGTCCAGGACAGCTTAGCCCCGGGGAGCTGTTTTTT. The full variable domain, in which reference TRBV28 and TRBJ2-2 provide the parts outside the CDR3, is DVKVTQSSRYLVKRTGEKVFLECVQDMDHENMFWYRQDPGLGLRLIYFSYDVKMKEKGDIPEGYSVSREKKERFSLILESASTNQTSMYLCASSPGQLSPGELFFGEGSRLTVL.

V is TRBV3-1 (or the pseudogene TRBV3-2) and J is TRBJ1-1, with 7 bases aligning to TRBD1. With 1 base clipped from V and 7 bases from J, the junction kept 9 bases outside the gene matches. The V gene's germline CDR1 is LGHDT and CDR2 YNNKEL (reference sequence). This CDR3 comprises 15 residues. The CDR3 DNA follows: TGTGCCAGCAGCCAAGCAGAGACAGGGCTCAATGAAGCTTTCTTT. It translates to CASSQAETGLNEAFF.

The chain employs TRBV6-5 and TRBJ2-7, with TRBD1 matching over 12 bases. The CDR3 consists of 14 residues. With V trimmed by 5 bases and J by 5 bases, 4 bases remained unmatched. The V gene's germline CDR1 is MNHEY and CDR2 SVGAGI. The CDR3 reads CASSPGTGGNEQYF. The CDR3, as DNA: TGTGCCAGCAGTCCCGGGACAGGGGGCAACGAGCAGTACTTC.

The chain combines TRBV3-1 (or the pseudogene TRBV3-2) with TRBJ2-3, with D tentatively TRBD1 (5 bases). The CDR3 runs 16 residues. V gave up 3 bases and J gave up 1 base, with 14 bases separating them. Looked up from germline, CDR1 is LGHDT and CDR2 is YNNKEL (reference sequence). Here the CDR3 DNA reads TGTGCCAGCAGCCATATAGCTACAGGAGGCACAGATACGCAGTATTTT. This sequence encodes CASSHIATGGTDTQYF.

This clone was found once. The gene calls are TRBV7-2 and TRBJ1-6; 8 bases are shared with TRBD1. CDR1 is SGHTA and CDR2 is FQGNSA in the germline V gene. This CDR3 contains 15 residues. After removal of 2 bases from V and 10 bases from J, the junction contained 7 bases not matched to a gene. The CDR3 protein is CASSLNLRGLSPLHF. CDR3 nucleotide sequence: TGTGCCAGCAGCTTAAATCTCAGGGGGCTATCACCCCTCCACTTT.

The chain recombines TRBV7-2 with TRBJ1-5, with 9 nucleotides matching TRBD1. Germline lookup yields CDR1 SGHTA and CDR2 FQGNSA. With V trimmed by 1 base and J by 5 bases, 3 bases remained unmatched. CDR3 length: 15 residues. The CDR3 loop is CASSLDRGLYQPQHF. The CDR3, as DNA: TGTGCCAGCAGCTTAGACAGGGGGCTGTATCAGCCCCAGCATTTT.

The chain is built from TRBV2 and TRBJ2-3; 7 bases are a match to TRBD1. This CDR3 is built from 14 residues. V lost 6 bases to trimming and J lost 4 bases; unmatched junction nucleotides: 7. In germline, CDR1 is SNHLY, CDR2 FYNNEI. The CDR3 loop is CASSNRQGADTQYF. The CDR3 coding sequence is TGTGCCAGCAGCAACCGACAGGGCGCAGATACGCAGTATTTT.

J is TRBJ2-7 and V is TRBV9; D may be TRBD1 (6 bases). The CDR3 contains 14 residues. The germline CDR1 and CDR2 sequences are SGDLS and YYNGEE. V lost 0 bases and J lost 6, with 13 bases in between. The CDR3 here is CASSVAGQRSEQYF. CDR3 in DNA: TGTGCCAGCAGCGTAGCCGGACAGAGGAGCGAGCAGTACTTC.

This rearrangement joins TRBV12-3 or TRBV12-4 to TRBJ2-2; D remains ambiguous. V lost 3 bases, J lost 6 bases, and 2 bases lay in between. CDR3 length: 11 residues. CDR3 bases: TGTGCCAGCAGTTTGTCCGGGGAGCTGTTTTTT. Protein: CASSLSGELFF.

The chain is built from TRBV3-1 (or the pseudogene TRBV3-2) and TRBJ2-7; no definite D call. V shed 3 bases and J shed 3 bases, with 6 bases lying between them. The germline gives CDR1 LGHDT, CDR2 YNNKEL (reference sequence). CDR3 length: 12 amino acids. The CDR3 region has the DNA TGTGCCAGCAGCCAGATACGCTACGAGCAGTACTTC. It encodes CASSQIRYEQYF.

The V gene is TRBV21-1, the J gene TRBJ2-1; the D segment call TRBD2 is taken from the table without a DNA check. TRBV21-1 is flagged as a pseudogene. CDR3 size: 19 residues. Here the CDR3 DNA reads TGTGCCAGCAGCCCCCCTAAGGTCGGGACTATACTTCTCGGCAATGAGCAGTTCTTC. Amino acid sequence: CASSPPKVGTILLGNEQFF.

CDR3 region: CASSSGGRSTDTQYF. The CDR3 nucleotides read TGCGCCAGCAGCTCAGGCGGGAGGAGCACAGATACGCAGTATTTT. The chain is built from TRBV5-1 and TRBJ2-3; 8 bases line up with TRBD2. The CDR3 has 15 amino acids. Germline CDR1 reads SGHRS; CDR2 reads YFSETQ. V trimming: 3 bases; J trimming: 0 bases; junction bases outside the gene matches: 3.